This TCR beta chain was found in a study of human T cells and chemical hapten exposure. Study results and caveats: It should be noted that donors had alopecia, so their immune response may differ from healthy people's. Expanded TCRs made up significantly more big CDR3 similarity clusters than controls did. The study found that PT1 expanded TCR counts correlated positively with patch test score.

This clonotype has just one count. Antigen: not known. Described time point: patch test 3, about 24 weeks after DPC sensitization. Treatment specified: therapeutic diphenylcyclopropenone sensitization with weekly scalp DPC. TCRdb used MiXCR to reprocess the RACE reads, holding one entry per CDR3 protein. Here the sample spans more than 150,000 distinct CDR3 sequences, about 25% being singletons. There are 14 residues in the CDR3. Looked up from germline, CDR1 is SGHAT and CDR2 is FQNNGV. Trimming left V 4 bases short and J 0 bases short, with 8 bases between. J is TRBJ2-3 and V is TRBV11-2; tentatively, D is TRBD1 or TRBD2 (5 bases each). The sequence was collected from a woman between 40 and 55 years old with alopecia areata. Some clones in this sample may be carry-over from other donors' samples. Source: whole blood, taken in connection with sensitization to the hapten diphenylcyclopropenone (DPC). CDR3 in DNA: TGTGCCAGCAGCTGGGACCCGAGCACAGATACGCAGTATTTT. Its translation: CASSWDPSTDTQYF.